The TCR beta chain under discussion was sequenced for a study of blood T cell repertoires in COVID-19. This clone was counted once. The assay was immunoSEQ multiplex PCR, and TCRdb's table has in-frame clones only and misses some. The table has under 250,000 clones, around 81% seen once. The sequence was obtained from a human donor in a cohort sampled during active COVID-19. The sequenced material came from peripheral blood.

The CDR3 DNA follows: TGTGCCAGCTCACCTTTAAGGGGGGGGGCCTACGAGCAGTACTTC. It is translated as CASSPLRGGAYEQYF. The chain has TRBV18 and TRBJ2-7; maybe TRBD2 (7 bases). V lost 3 bases and J lost 2, with 14 bases in between. Germline V gives CDR1 KGHSH, CDR2 LQKENI. The CDR3 sequence is 15 residues long.